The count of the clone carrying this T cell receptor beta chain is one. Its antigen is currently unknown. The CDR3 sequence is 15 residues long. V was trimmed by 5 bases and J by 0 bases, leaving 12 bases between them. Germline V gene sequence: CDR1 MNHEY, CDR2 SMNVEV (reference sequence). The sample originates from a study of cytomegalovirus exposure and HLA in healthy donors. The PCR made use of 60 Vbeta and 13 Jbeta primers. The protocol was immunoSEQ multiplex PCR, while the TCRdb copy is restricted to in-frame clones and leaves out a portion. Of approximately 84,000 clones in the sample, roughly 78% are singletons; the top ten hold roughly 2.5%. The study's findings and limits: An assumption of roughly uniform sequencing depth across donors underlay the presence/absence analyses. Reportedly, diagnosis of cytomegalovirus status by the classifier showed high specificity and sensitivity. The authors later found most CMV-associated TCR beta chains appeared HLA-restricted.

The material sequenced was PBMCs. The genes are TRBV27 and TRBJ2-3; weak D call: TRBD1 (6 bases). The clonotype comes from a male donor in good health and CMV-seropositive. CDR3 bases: TGTGCCAGCAGTCCCGGGACATATAGCACAGATACGCAGTATTTT. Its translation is CASSPGTYSTDTQYF.